This T cell receptor beta chain was documented in a study of human T cells and chemical hapten exposure (dated by TCRdb to about 2021). For context, the study as a whole: For sensitization, 2% DPC in acetone was applied to a 2 cm by 2 cm area of upper inner arm skin. Weekly therapeutic DPC doses were additionally applied to the scalp of patients throughout the roughly 24-week study period. In alopecia patients, the study followed how the peripheral blood TCR repertoire changed in vivo over primary and secondary sensitization to diphenylcyclopropenone (DPC), a hapten. Libraries were combined into a pool for sequencing, and differences in TCR yield between samples came mainly from small differences in library volumes within the pool. Most of the patients in the cohort were female, and the cohort covered alopecia areata with under or over 50% scalp involvement, alopecia totalis and alopecia universalis. For TCR sequencing, blood came from 25 to 35 alopecia patients at anywhere from one to four time points (pre-sensitization, 2, 6 and 24 weeks). Patient blood was sampled pre-sensitization (week 0) and at 2, 6 and about 24 weeks after DPC sensitization. Patch testing was performed on the upper back with Finn chambers containing 0.01% DPC, and the patch tests were scored after 6 days according to International Contact Dermatitis Research Group standards.

Relative to germline, V is missing 2 bases and J is missing 0 bases, with 8 bases of the junction outside any gene match. The CDR3 goes from the cysteine to the phenylalanine over 17 residues. Only CDR3 DNA is held: 51 bases, read in frame from base 1. As encoded in the germline V gene (reference sequence), CDR1 is SEHNR while CDR2 is FQNEAQ. Paper-wide results and their limitations: Repeated subsampling changed both the strength of the expansion versus patch-test correlation and the threshold at which that correlation became significant. A positive correlation was found between the number of PT1 expanded TCRs and patch test score, with significance reached at thresholds 8, 16 and 32 but not 4. DPC sensitization did not change the number of TCRs with a frequency above 1 in 1000, and there was no evidence of changes in global repertoire structure. Alopecia, a presumed autoimmune disease, was present in all patients, so the immune response of the patients might differ from that of healthy individuals. Expanded TCRs formed significantly more large CDR3 similarity clusters than pre-sensitization or healthy control sets, consistent with antigen-driven responses.

In its sample, this clonotype was seen a few times. Its target antigen remains unknown. No base-level quality is on record; no much larger clone is a single base apart. Read against the paper, the sample's time point label means: pre-sensitization, week 0. The sample's treatment or condition label, in plain terms: therapeutic diphenylcyclopropenone sensitization with weekly scalp DPC. Blood at each patch-test visit was drawn before the patch test was applied. Patients were considered eligible if aged 18 to 70, diagnosed with alopecia and deemed suitable for DPC therapy, and patients were excluded if pregnant. Unfractionated whole blood was collected in Tempus Blood RNA tubes, and total RNA was extracted from that blood. Libraries came from RACE. These reads were obtained on a NextSeq 500. During library preparation, unique molecular identifiers were attached to individual cDNA molecules so that TCRs could be counted in a quantitative, reproducible way. Both TCR alpha and TCR beta chains were sequenced from each blood RNA sample. In the source study's methods: The median number of TCRs per sample was approximately 93,000, ranging from about 20,000 to 700,000. V, J and CDR3 annotation of the TCR reads was performed with the Decombinator software suite. For the PS versus PT1 abundance plots, all samples were subsampled to the same number of TCRs (28,000). TCRs were defined as expanded if absent before sensitization and observed at least eight times at the 2-week time point. TCRdb trimmed the raw reads at Q25, called clones with MiXCR and kept productive beta chains. Rows merge per CDR3 protein into single entries with the most common DNA and genes. The V and J calls shown here were made by TCRdb, not taken from the authors' results. The sample table lists about 120,000 distinct CDR3 sequences, less than 15% of them with a count of one. Of the sample, roughly 2.8% falls within the top ten clones.

The source material was whole blood, sampled in connection with sensitization to the hapten diphenylcyclopropenone (DPC). The V and J segments used are TRBV7-9 and TRBJ1-1, and TRBD1 matches 8 of the central bases. This clonotype originated in a woman aged 18-29 years with alopecia areata. Some clones in this sample may be carry-over from other donors' samples. The sequence in DNA is TGTGCCAGCAGCTTATCAGGGGGCGAAAGCATGAACACTGAAGCTTTCTTT. The resulting protein is CASSLSGGESMNTEAFF.